The rows below give T cell receptor beta chains drawn from one sample of a study of cytomegalovirus exposure and HLA in healthy donors. Produced via immunoSEQ multiplex PCR; TCRdb's table is partial and in-frame only. The sample yields more than 70,000 clones, about 70% seen once. The sample was PBMCs. The source is a man in his forties in good health and CMV-seronegative. The CDR3 runs from the conserved cysteine through the conserved F or W. The D gene is left open where the match is weak. Some rows have no size entry. The others give once, few or many, or a class for an expanded clone.

V,length,size,J,D,CDR3,DNA
TRBV29-1,14,few,TRBJ1-1,TRBD1,CSVRLQGRQTEAFF,TGCAGCGTTCGATTACAGGGGAGGCAGACTGAAGCTTTCTTT
TRBV19,14,-,TRBJ2-1,-,CASSIGANYNEQFF,TGTGCCAGTAGTATAGGGGCTAACTACAATGAGCAGTTCTTC
TRBV6-4,15,few,TRBJ2-1,TRBD2,CASSESAGGHGEQFF,TGTGCCAGCAGTGAATCTGCGGGGGGGCATGGAGAGCAGTTCTTC
TRBV25-1,15,-,TRBJ1-2,TRBD1,CASSEGTGGGYGYTF,TGTGCCAGCAGTGAAGGGACAGGGGGCGGCTATGGCTACACCTTC
TRBV15,12,-,TRBJ2-1,-,CATSYAGNEQFF,TGTGCCACCAGCTACGCAGGCAATGAGCAGTTCTTC
TRBV7-9,15,-,TRBJ1-4,TRBD1,CASSLGTEEMKGLFF,TGTGCCAGCAGCCTGGGGACAGAAGAAATGAAAGGGCTGTTTTTT
TRBV5-1,12,-,TRBJ1-2,TRBD1,CASSLGQGGYTF,TGCGCCAGCAGCTTAGGACAGGGTGGCTACACCTTC
TRBV4-3,15,-,TRBJ2-3,-,CASSLLGGATDTQYF,TGCGCCAGCAGCCTCCTAGGGGGGGCGACAGATACGCAGTATTTT
TRBV7-8,15,few,TRBJ1-2,TRBD1,CASSKHRDSGYGYTF,TGTGCCAGCAGCAAGCACCGGGACAGTGGATATGGCTACACCTTC
TRBV11-1,14,-,TRBJ1-4,-,CASSPTAGNEKLFF,TGTGCCAGCAGCCCGACGGCCGGGAATGAAAAACTGTTTTTT
TRBV28,18,-,TRBJ2-1,TRBD1,CASSPPYQPGQGAHEQFF,TGTGCCAGCAGTCCTCCCTATCAACCGGGACAGGGGGCCCATGAGCAGTTCTTC
TRBV11-2,14,-,TRBJ2-7,-,CASSLMLSSYEQYF,TGTGCCAGCAGCTTAATGCTCAGCTCCTACGAGCAGTACTTC
TRBV6-4,17,few,TRBJ1-1,TRBD1,CASSPTKDRAPNTEAFF,TGTGCCAGCAGCCCAACCAAGGACAGGGCTCCGAACACTGAAGCTTTCTTT
TRBV29-1,13,-,TRBJ1-1,TRBD1,CSVATGMNTEAFF,TGCAGCGTTGCGACAGGGATGAACACTGAAGCTTTCTTT
TRBV7-2,16,-,TRBJ2-3,TRBD2,CASSSVAGALTDTQYF,TGTGCCAGCAGCTCCGTAGCGGGGGCGCTCACAGATACGCAGTATTTT
TRBV9,15,few,TRBJ2-7,TRBD2,CASSAQAGGPYEQYF,TGTGCCAGCAGCGCCCAAGCGGGGGGGCCGTACGAGCAGTACTTC
TRBV15,16,once,TRBJ2-3,TRBD2,CATSRVRSGGTDTQYF,TGTGCCACCAGCAGAGTCCGGAGCGGGGGAACAGATACGCAGTATTTT
TRBV5-6,12,-,TRBJ2-1,-,CASSLQDNEQFF,TGTGCCAGCAGCCTACAGGACAATGAGCAGTTCTTC
TRBV6-5,13,-,TRBJ2-7,-,CASQRGGPYEQYF,TGTGCCTCCCAAAGGGGGGGGCCGTACGAGCAGTACTTC
TRBV7-6,15,few,TRBJ1-2,TRBD1,CASSLILGQGNGYTF,TGTGCCAGCAGCTTAATTTTAGGACAGGGGAATGGCTACACCTTC
TRBV11-2,12,-,TRBJ2-7,-,CASRGRGYEQYF,TGTGCCAGCAGGGGAAGGGGCTACGAGCAGTACTTC
TRBV29-1,12,-,TRBJ2-5,-,CSVETPGETQYF,TGCAGCGTTGAGACTCCGGGGGAGACCCAGTACTTC
TRBV4-1,15,-,TRBJ2-7,TRBD1,CASSQESGQVYEQYF,TGCGCCAGCAGCCAAGAGTCGGGACAGGTCTACGAGCAGTACTTC
TRBV19,13,once,TRBJ1-2,-,CASSNPTPYGYTF,TGTGCCAGTAGTAACCCGACTCCTTATGGCTACACCTTC
TRBV7-9,13,-,TRBJ1-2,-,CASSSRVGYGYTF,TGTGCCAGCAGCTCCAGGGTGGGCTATGGCTACACCTTC
TRBV5-6,16,-,TRBJ2-7,TRBD1,CASSLMGQGGRYEQYF,TGTGCCAGCAGCTTGATGGGACAGGGCGGGCGCTACGAGCAGTACTTC